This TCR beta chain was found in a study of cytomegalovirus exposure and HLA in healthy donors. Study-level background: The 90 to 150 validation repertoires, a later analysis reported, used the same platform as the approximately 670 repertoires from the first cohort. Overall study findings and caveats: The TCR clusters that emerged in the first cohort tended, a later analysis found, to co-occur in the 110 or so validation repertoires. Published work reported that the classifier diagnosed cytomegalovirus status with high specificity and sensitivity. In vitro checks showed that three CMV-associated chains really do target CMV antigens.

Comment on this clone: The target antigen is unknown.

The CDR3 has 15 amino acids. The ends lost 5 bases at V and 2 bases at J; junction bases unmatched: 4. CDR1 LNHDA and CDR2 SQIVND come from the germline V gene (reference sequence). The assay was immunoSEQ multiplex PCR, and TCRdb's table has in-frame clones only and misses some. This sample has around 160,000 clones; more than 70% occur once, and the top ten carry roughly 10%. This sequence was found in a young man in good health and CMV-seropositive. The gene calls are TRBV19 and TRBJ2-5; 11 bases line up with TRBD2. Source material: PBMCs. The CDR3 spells CASSPSGGTQETQYF. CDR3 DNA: TGTGCCAGTAGTCCTAGCGGGGGGACTCAAGAGACCCAGTACTTC.